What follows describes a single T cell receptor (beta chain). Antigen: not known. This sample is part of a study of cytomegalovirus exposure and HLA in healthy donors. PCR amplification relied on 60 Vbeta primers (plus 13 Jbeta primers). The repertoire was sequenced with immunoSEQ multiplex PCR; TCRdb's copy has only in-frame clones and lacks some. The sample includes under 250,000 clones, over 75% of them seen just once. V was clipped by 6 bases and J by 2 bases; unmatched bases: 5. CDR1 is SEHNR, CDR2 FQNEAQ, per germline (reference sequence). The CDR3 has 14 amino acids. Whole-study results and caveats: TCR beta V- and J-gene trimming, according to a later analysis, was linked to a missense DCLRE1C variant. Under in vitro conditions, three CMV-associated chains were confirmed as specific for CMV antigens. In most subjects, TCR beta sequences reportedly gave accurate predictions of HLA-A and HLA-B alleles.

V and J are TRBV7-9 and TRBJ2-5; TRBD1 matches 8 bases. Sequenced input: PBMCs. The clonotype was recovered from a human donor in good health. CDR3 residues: CASRPTGEQETQYF. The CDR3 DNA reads TGTGCCAGCAGACCGACAGGGGAGCAAGAGACCCAGTACTTC.